The 5 T cell receptor beta chains presented below share a single source sample, sequenced in a study of T cell changes during pregnancy in multiple sclerosis. The protocol was immunoSEQ multiplex PCR, while the TCRdb copy is restricted to in-frame clones and leaves out a portion. The sample holds approximately 42,000 clones, 84% seen once. The sequencing here drew on CD4+ T cells from peripheral blood mononuclear cells, taken before pregnancy. Receptor source: a female donor with multiple sclerosis, enrolled in a pregnancy study.

The J gene is TRBJ2-1, the V gene TRBV7-2; D not resolved. Germline CDR1 SGHTA, CDR2 FQGNSA. V lost 1 base and J lost 6, with 7 bases in between. CDR3 length: 13 residues. The CDR3 DNA reads TGTGCCAGCAGCTTAGACAAGTCCAATGAGCAGTTCTTC. Translated, it gives CASSLDKSNEQFF.

This chain joins TRBV19 and TRBJ2-1; 8 bases line up with TRBD2. The V gene end was trimmed by 3 bases and the J gene end by 8 bases; junction bases not matched to a gene: 6. This CDR3 contains 14 residues. Germline-derived CDR1 and CDR2 are LNHDA and SQIVND (reference sequence). CDR3 region: CASSIERGFYEQFF. As DNA, the CDR3 is TGTGCCAGTAGTATCGAGCGGGGGTTCTATGAGCAGTTCTTC.

This clone is a singleton in its sample. This sequence joins TRBV11-2 and TRBJ2-7; possible D gene TRBD1, 6 bases. V was trimmed by 4 bases and J by 0 bases, leaving 19 bases between them. CDR1 SGHAT and CDR2 FQNNGV come from the germline V gene. CDR3 length equals 17 residues. The CDR3 DNA reads TGTGCCAGCAGCTCTGCCCCGAGGGGGAAGAGCTCCTACGAGCAGTACTTC. It codes for CASSSAPRGKSSYEQYF.

The chain is built from TRBV10-3 and TRBJ1-1; D perhaps matches TRBD1 (6 bases). V gave up 2 bases and J gave up 0 bases, with 7 bases separating them. CDR3 size: 14 residues. From germline, CDR1 is ENHRY and CDR2 SYGVKD. CDR3 loop: CAISETGMNTEAFF. The CDR3, as DNA: TGTGCCATCAGTGAGACAGGGATGAACACTGAAGCTTTCTTT.

V is TRBV27 and J is TRBJ2-7, with D possibly being TRBD2 (5 bases). The V gene's germline CDR1 is MNHEY and CDR2 SMNVEV (reference sequence). This CDR3 has 15 residues. Trimming pared 5 bases from V and 4 bases from J, leaving 18 bases between. The DNA of the CDR3 is TGTGCCAGCAGTCCGGCCGGGATTTCCTTTTACGAGCAGTACTTC. Translating it yields CASSPAGISFYEQYF.